This T cell receptor (beta chain) was sequenced for a study of blood T cell repertoires in COVID-19. Looking at the study overall: The United States, Italy and Spain were the sources of the acute and convalescent COVID-19 samples. T cells, B-cell-depleted T cells, or PBMCs provided the cDNA or gDNA that served as material.

The CDR3 is 15 residues long. J was trimmed by 2 bases and V by 0 bases; bases with no gene match: 4. Germline V gives CDR1 SGHNT, CDR2 YYREEE (reference sequence). TCRdb's table, derived via immunoSEQ multiplex PCR, lists solely in-frame clones and lacks some. The data hold about 190,000 clones, with roughly 86% observed a single time. Sample: peripheral blood. The TCR originated in a man between 18 and 29 years old with active or convalescent COVID-19. The gene calls are TRBV5-4 and TRBJ2-7, with 8 bases fitting TRBD1. CDR3 protein: CASSLGQGAAYEQYF. Here the CDR3 DNA reads TGTGCCAGCAGCTTGGGGCAGGGGGCCGCCTACGAGCAGTACTTC. Using reference TRBV5-4 and TRBJ2-7 for the parts outside the CDR3, the full variable domain is ETGVTQSPTHLIKTRGQQVTLRCSSQSGHNTVSWYQQALGQGPQFIFQYYREEENGRGNFPPRFSGLQFPNYSSELNVNALELDDSALYLCASSLGQGAAYEQYFGPGTRLTVT.